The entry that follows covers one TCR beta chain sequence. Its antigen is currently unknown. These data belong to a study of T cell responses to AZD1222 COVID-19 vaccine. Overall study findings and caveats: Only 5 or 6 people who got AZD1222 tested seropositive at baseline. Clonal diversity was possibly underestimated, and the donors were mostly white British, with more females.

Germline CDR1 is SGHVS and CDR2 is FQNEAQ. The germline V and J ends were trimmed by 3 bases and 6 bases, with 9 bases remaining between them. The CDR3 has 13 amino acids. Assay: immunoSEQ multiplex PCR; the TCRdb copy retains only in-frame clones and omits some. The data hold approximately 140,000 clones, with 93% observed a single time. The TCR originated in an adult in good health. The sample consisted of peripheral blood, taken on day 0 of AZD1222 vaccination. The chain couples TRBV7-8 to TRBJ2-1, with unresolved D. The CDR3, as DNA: TGTGCCAGCAGCTTCCGTACCCTCAATGAGCAGTTCTTC. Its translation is CASSFRTLNEQFF. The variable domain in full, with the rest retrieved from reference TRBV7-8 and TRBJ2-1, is GAGVSQSPRYKVAKRGQDVALRCDPISGHVSLFWYQQALGQGPEFLTYFQNEAQLDKSGLPSDRFFAERPEGSVSTLKIQRTQQEDSAVYLCASSFRTLNEQFFGPGTRLTVL.